Presented here are 2 T cell receptor delta chains from one specimen sequenced in a study of gammadelta T cells in human blood. TCRdb redid the clone calls on the RT-PCR reads with CATT. The sample includes 1,500 to 2,000 delta-chain clones, more than 8% of them seen just once. Source material: non-Vgamma9Vdelta2 gamma-delta T cells from infant blood. The receptors here all came from a human donor.

This clone counts as medium-sized (0.01 to 0.1%). The limits of the CDR3 on the DNA are not certain, so only TCRdb's listed CDR3 is given. The V and J genes are TRDV1 and TRDJ1; the table's D call TRDD3 went unverified against the DNA. The CDR3 numbers 21 amino acids, ends counted. Germline V lookup: CDR1 TSWWSYY, CDR2 QGS. This CDR3 reads CALGESAALLIWGMDTDKLIF.

By share of the sample, this clone is medium-sized. The chain joins TRDV1 to TRDJ1, with 10 bases matching TRDD3. V gave up 4 bases and J gave up 4 bases; unmatched junction bases: 18. The CDR3 loop spans 19 amino acids. Germline assignment: CDR1 TSWWSYY and CDR2 QGS. CDR3 nucleotides: TGTGCTCTTGGGGGAATTGCCTCCCTAGCGGGGGATACGCGCGATAAACTCATCTTT. It yields the protein CALGGIASLAGDTRDKLIF.